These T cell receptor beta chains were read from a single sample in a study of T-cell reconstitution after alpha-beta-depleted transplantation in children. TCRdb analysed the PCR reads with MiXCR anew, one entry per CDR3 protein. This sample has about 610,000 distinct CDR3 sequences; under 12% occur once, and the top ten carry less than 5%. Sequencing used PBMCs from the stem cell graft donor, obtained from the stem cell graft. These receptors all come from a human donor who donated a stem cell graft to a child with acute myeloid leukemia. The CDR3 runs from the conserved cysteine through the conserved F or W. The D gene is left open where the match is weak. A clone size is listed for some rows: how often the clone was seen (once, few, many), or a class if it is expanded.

TGTGCCAGCTGCCCCGGTTTGAGACGAGGGGGCTACACCTTC	CASCPGLRRGGYTF	-	14	TRBV3-1	TRBJ1-2	-
TGTGCCAGCAGCTTAGGTGGGACATCTGGGGCCAACGTCCTGACTTTC	CASSLGGTSGANVLTF	many	16	TRBV7-2	TRBJ2-6	-
TGCGCCAGCAGCCAAGCTTTTGGGGCTACAGGGGCAAACATTCAGTACTTC	CASSQAFGATGANIQYF	-	17	TRBV4-3	TRBJ2-4	TRBD1
TGTGCCAGCAGTTTGAGCCCGGGAGGATCCTCCTACGAGCAGTACTTC	CASSLSPGGSSYEQYF	few	16	TRBV12-3/TRBV12-4	TRBJ2-7	TRBD2
TGTGCCAGCAGCCCGGACAGGGGTTGGACTGAAGCTTTCTTT	CASSPDRGWTEAFF	few	14	TRBV12-3/TRBV12-4	TRBJ1-1	TRBD1
TGTGCCACCGCTCGGGGGGAACAGTACGAGCAGTACTTC	CATARGEQYEQYF	-	13	TRBV5-5	TRBJ2-7	TRBD2
TGTGCCAGCAGCCCCCACCTAGGGGTAGACAATGAGCAGTTCTTC	CASSPHLGVDNEQFF	-	15	TRBV7-6	TRBJ2-1	-
TGTGCCAGCAGCTTACGGCCGGACAACGAGCAGTACTTC	CASSLRPDNEQYF	few	13	TRBV7-6	TRBJ2-7	-
TGTGCCAGCAGCTTATTCTCTGTTAAAGACACTCCAGTCTTGGAGACCCAGTACTTC	CASSLFSVKDTPVLETQYF	few	19	TRBV11-2	TRBJ2-5	-
TGTGCCAGCACCCAAGTCGGTACCACCGGGGAGCTGTTTTTT	CASTQVGTTGELFF	few	14	TRBV7-9	TRBJ2-2	-
TGTGCCAGCAGCTCTCCCGGGACTAGCGGGATGAAGACCCAGTACTTC	CASSSPGTSGMKTQYF	-	16	TRBV7-2	TRBJ2-5	TRBD2
TGCAGTGCTAGCTCGGACTCTGGAAACACCATATATTTT	CSASSDSGNTIYF	few	13	TRBV20-1	TRBJ1-3	-
TGCAGTGCTAGAGATGTCGGGGGCCGGGACACTGAAGCTTTCTTT	CSARDVGGRDTEAFF	-	15	TRBV20-1	TRBJ1-1	-
TGTGCCAGCAGCTTAGAGGGACAGGGGAAGGCCGGGGAGCTGTTTTTT	CASSLEGQGKAGELFF	-	16	TRBV7-2	TRBJ2-2	TRBD1
TGCGCCAGCAGTCCGGGACTAGTTTTGGACGAGCAGTACTTC	CASSPGLVLDEQYF	-	14	TRBV5-1	TRBJ2-7	TRBD2
TGTGCCAGCTCACACCGGGACGCCGGGGCCGGGGAGCTGTTTTTT	CASSHRDAGAGELFF	many	15	TRBV18	TRBJ2-2	-
TGCGCCAGCAGCTTGAATACGGCGGGAGGGGTGGAGACCCAGTACTTC	CASSLNTAGGVETQYF	-	16	TRBV5-1	TRBJ2-5	TRBD2
TGTGCCAGCAGTGCGGACCCCGGGGGGTATCAGCCCCAGCATTTT	CASSADPGGYQPQHF	few	15	TRBV6-1	TRBJ1-5	-
TGTGCCAGCGCTAGCTTGCTCACGAATGAGCAGTTCTTC	CASASLLTNEQFF	few	13	TRBV7-3	TRBJ2-1	-
TGTGCCAGCAGCCAAGGACTAGCGGGAGTCCTTGAGCAGTTCTTC	CASSQGLAGVLEQFF	few	15	TRBV4-2	TRBJ2-1	TRBD2
TGTGCCAGCAGGGGTTTGGATTTTAATTCACCCCTCCACTTT	CASRGLDFNSPLHF	many	14	TRBV28	TRBJ1-6	-
TGCAGTGCTACCCGACTAGCGGGAGGTAATGATGAGCAGTTCTTC	CSATRLAGGNDEQFF	few	15	TRBV20-1	TRBJ2-1	TRBD2
TGTGCCAGCAGCGTACAGGGCCGCTATGGCTACACCTTC	CASSVQGRYGYTF	few	13	TRBV12-3/TRBV12-4	TRBJ1-2	-
TGCGCCAGCAGCTTACTAGCGGGAGGGCCACGGAGTAATGAGCAGTTCTTC	CASSLLAGGPRSNEQFF	-	17	TRBV5-1	TRBJ2-1	TRBD2
TGTGCCATCAAGGAGGGGGCTGGAAACACCATATATTTT	CAIKEGAGNTIYF	few	13	TRBV6-2/TRBV6-3	TRBJ1-3	-
TGTGCTAGTGGTTTGGCTAGCGGGAGGGACACCGGGGAGCTGTTTTTT	CASGLASGRDTGELFF	few	16	TRBV12-5	TRBJ2-2	TRBD2
TGTGCCAGCAGCTTGTATGGGGGCTCCTACAATGAGCAGTTCTTC	CASSLYGGSYNEQFF	many	15	TRBV5-8	TRBJ2-1	-
TGTGCCATCAGTGTTCGCCTAGCGGATTCCTACGAGCAGTACTTC	CAISVRLADSYEQYF	few	15	TRBV10-3	TRBJ2-7	TRBD2
TGTGCCAGCAGTTTCGGACAGACACATAGCACAGATACGCAGTATTTT	CASSFGQTHSTDTQYF	many	16	TRBV12-3/TRBV12-4	TRBJ2-3	-
TGTGCCAGCAGTTATCCGGGAGTATCCAATTCTGAGCAGTTCTTC	CASSYPGVSNSEQFF	-	15	TRBV6-5	TRBJ2-1	-
TGTGCCAGCAGTGGACCGAACAATCAGCCCCAGCATTTT	CASSGPNNQPQHF	many	13	TRBV6-2/TRBV6-3	TRBJ1-5	-
TGCGCCAGCAGCTTGGTGCGTCGGAGCCACGGCGAGCAGTACTTC	CASSLVRRSHGEQYF	few	15	TRBV5-1	TRBJ2-7	-